This T cell receptor beta chain comes out of a study of shared clonotypes between healthy human individuals. TCRdb's copy holds only in-frame clones and misses some; the assay was immunoSEQ multiplex PCR. The sample has millions of clones; approximately 90% are singletons. This clonotype was sampled from a man between 18 and 29 years old in good health. The sequenced material came from naive CD4+ T cells sorted from blood. Documented subset: CD45RA+ positively selected.

CDR3 loop: CASSLGFQRYGYTF. The CDR3 coding sequence is TGTGCCAGCAGTTTGGGCTTCCAACGGTATGGCTACACCTTC. The chain recombines TRBV2 with TRBJ1-2; D gene uncertain. Germline-derived CDR1 and CDR2 are SNHLY and FYNNEI. CDR3 length: 14 residues. Between the trimmed V and J ends, which lost 5 bases and 5 bases, there was a span of 15 bases.